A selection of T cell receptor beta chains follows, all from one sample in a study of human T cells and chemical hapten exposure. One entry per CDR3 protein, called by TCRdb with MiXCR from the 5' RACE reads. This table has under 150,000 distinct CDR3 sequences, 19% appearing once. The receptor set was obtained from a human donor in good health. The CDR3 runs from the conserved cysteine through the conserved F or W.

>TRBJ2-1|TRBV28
CASQPRGNEQFF
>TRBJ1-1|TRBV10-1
CASSGALEARAFF
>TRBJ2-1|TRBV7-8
CASTLTSSYNEQFF
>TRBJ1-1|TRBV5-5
CASRDQGSGYTEAFF
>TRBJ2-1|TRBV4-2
CASSQEDSSGRAGEQFF
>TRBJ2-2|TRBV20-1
CSAREGGTAGELFF
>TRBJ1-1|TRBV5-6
CASSWRQGTHTEAFF
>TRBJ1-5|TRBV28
CASTMPQGGGNQPQHF
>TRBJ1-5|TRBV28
CASSSSGTLSNQPQHF
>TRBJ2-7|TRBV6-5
CASARYDEQYF
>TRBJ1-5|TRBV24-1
CATSAQGGNQPQHF